These 7 T cell receptor beta chains were sequenced from one sample in a study of blood T cell repertoires in COVID-19. Sequenced by immunoSEQ multiplex PCR; TCRdb stores in-frame clones only, minus some. The sample has 280,000 or so clones, 90% seen once. The sequenced sample consisted of PBMCs or T cells enriched from blood (not recorded which). Source of these receptors: a woman in her late teens or twenties with acute COVID-19.

In DNA form, the CDR3 reads TGTGCCAGCAGCTCACAGGGGGCTATGAACACTGAAGCTTTCTTT. Translation: CASSSQGAMNTEAFF. The chain joins TRBV7-8 to TRBJ1-1, with TRBD1 matching 9 bases. This CDR3 is built from 15 residues. J gave up 0 bases and V 4 bases, and 3 bases lay outside the gene matches. Germline V gives CDR1 SGHVS, CDR2 FQNEAQ. Supplemented by reference TRBV7-8 and TRBJ1-1, the full variable domain reads GAGVSQSPRYKVAKRGQDVALRCDPISGHVSLFWYQQALGQGPEFLTYFQNEAQLDKSGLPSDRFFAERPEGSVSTLKIQRTQQEDSAVYLCASSSQGAMNTEAFFGQGTRLTVV.

This sequence joins TRBV5-1 and TRBJ2-6, with 8 bases aligning to TRBD2. CDR1 SGHRS and CDR2 YFSETQ come from the germline V gene. CDR3 length: 20 amino acids. After removal of 3 bases from V and 0 bases from J, the junction contained 14 bases not matched to a gene. CDR3 DNA sequence: TGCGCCAGCAGCTCGCAAGCGGGGGCCGCGACCCTCTCTGGGGCCAACGTCCTGACTTTC. Translating it yields CASSSQAGAATLSGANVLTF.

This rearrangement joins TRBV5-1 to TRBJ1-1; tentative D call: TRBD1 (6 bases). This CDR3 is built from 14 residues. The V gene lost 4 bases and the J gene lost 11 bases, with 21 bases spanning the gap. Germline CDR1 SGHRS, CDR2 YFSETQ. The CDR3 nucleotides are TGCGCCAGCAGCAACACCGGGACATCTTATGATGCTTTCTTT. Protein: CASSNTGTSYDAFF.

V gene TRBV7-9 combines with J gene TRBJ2-5; 8 bases agree with TRBD2. With 5 bases clipped from V and 1 base from J, the junction kept 3 bases outside the gene matches. This CDR3 comprises 14 residues. CDR1 SEHNR and CDR2 FQNEAQ come from the germline V gene (reference sequence). CDR3 sequence (DNA): TGTGCCAGCAGCATCGGGGGGGTCCAAGAGACCCAGTACTTC. This encodes CASSIGGVQETQYF.

This chain connects TRBV15 to TRBJ1-4, with a weak D call TRBD1 (6 bases). V lost 8 bases and J lost 6, with 19 bases in between. This CDR3 contains 15 residues. CDR1 is LNHNV, CDR2 YYDKDF, per germline (reference sequence). DNA of the CDR3: TGTGCCACCGGACGAGGACAGAGCCAAGATGAAAAACTGTTTTTT. It codes for CATGRGQSQDEKLFF.

The chain couples TRBV3-1 (or the pseudogene TRBV3-2) to TRBJ2-6; 9 nucleotides align to TRBD1. With V trimmed by 7 bases and J by 1 base, 17 bases remained unmatched. The CDR3 contains 20 residues. Germline assignment: CDR1 LGHDT and CDR2 YNNKEL (reference sequence). The CDR3 protein is CASTTGQGRELESGANVLTF. As DNA, the CDR3 is TGTGCCAGCACCACGGGACAGGGTCGGGAATTGGAGTCTGGGGCCAACGTCCTGACTTTC.

CDR3 in DNA: TGTGCCAGCAGCTTAGTCCCTGACAGGGGGCAACAAGCTTTCTTT. Its translation: CASSLVPDRGQQAFF. The chain is built from TRBV7-9 and TRBJ1-1; 10 bases match TRBD1. The trim removed 1 base at V and 9 bases at J, leaving 8 bases unmatched. The CDR3 is made up of 15 amino acids. CDR1 is SEHNR and CDR2 is FQNEAQ in the germline V gene (reference sequence).